Below are 28 T cell receptor beta chains sequenced from a single sample in a study of lymphopenia after photon versus proton radiotherapy. Generated by immunoSEQ multiplex PCR, the TCRdb table keeps only in-frame clones and is missing some. This sample has 25,000 to 35,000 clones, with approximately 95% found just once. Here the sequenced sample was peripheral blood, taken from a patient treated with photon-based radiotherapy. The receptors were gathered from a woman aged 50 to 60 with cholangiocarcinoma.

V and J are TRBV10-3 and TRBJ2-1; no clear D. Trimming took 3 bases from V and 0 from J, leaving 6 bases between them. The CDR3 extends over 14 amino acids. In germline, CDR1 is ENHRY, CDR2 SYGVKD. In nucleotides, the CDR3 is TGTGCCATCAGTGATCTTGGCTCCTACAATGAGCAGTTCTTC. Residues: CAISDLGSYNEQFF.

The chain combines TRBV7-2 with TRBJ1-5; the D is unclear. Germline V gene sequence: CDR1 SGHTA, CDR2 FQGNSA. Trimming removed 6 bases from V and 4 bases from J, with 16 bases in between. The CDR3 spans 15 residues. CDR3 sequence: CASSPPGGLNQPQHF. The CDR3 DNA follows: TGTGCCAGCAGTCCCCCGGGAGGGTTAAATCAGCCCCAGCATTTT.

This chain uses TRBV9 with TRBJ2-1; the D gene is possibly TRBD1 (5 bases). The CDR3 is 16 residues long. Trimming stripped 0 bases from V and 9 bases from J, with 19 bases between. Looked up from germline, CDR1 is SGDLS and CDR2 is YYNGEE. CDR3 amino acids: CASSVERTIVPREQFF. Written as DNA, the CDR3 is TGTGCCAGCAGCGTAGAGAGGACAATAGTACCTCGTGAGCAGTTCTTC.

The chain links TRBV27 to TRBJ2-7, with D possibly being TRBD2 (5 bases). CDR1 MNHEY and CDR2 SMNVEV come from the germline V gene (reference sequence). With 8 bases removed from V and 0 bases from J, the gap between germline ends came to 11 bases. This CDR3 region has 13 residues. The CDR3 sequence: CASSHGGSYEQYF. The DNA for the CDR3 is TGTGCCAGCTCACACGGAGGCTCCTACGAGCAGTACTTC.

This clone was detected only once. CDR3 residues: CASRGGRNTEAFF. DNA of the CDR3: TGTGCCAGCAGGGGGGGCAGGAACACTGAAGCTTTCTTT. The rearrangement links TRBV2 to TRBJ1-1; maybe TRBD1 (6 bases). The CDR3 is 13 amino acids. V gave up 6 bases and J gave up 1 base, with 9 bases separating them. CDR1 is SNHLY, CDR2 FYNNEI, per germline.

This rearrangement joins TRBV15 to TRBJ1-4, with TRBD1 identical over 7 bases. Germline V CDR1 and CDR2: LNHNV, YYDKDF (reference sequence). The CDR3 is 15 residues long. After removal of 0 bases from V and 5 bases from J, the junction contained 3 bases not matched to a gene. The CDR3 here is CATSRDRQGNEKLFF. The CDR3 bases are TGTGCCACCAGCAGAGATAGACAGGGAAATGAAAAACTGTTTTTT.

This chain uses TRBV4-1 with TRBJ2-7; 11 bases are shared with TRBD2. V shed 1 base and J 4 bases; nucleotides not matched to a gene: 15. CDR1 is MGHRA and CDR2 is YSYEKL in the germline V gene. The CDR3 contains 19 residues. The CDR3 coding sequence is TGCGCCAGCAGCCAAGGACTAGCGGGGAGGGCCGGGTTAAGTTACGAGCAGTACTTC. Residues: CASSQGLAGRAGLSYEQYF.

As to this clone: The junction differs from germline at one of its ends, possibly a read error. For the CDR3, the DNA is TGCGTCAGCAGCCAAGCGGACGGAGTTTACACCTTC. Residues: CVSSQADGVYTF. V gene TRBV4-3 combines with J gene TRBJ1-2; D ambiguous. This CDR3 region has 12 residues. Germline V gene lookup returns CDR1 LGHNA and CDR2 YSLEER.

This clone turned up a few times. V and J are TRBV5-6 and TRBJ2-3; tentatively, D is TRBD1 (5 bases). This CDR3 is built from 16 residues. Germline CDR1 reads SGHDT; CDR2 reads YYEEEE. V was shortened by 2 bases and J by 0 bases, with 13 bases between the two germline ends. The CDR3 reads CASSFGAGTSTDTQYF. The DNA for the CDR3 is TGTGCCAGCAGCTTTGGGGCTGGCACTAGCACAGATACGCAGTATTTT. Supplemented by reference TRBV5-6 and TRBJ2-3, the full variable domain reads DAGVTQSPTHLIKTRGQQVTLRCSPKSGHDTVSWYQQALGQGPQFIFQYYEEEERQRGNFPDRFSGHQFPNYSSELNVNALLLGDSALYLCASSFGAGTSTDTQYFGPGTRLTVL.

J is TRBJ2-7 and V is TRBV29-1, with TRBD2 matching 11 bases. This CDR3 is 15 amino acids long. The V gene's germline CDR1 is SQVTM and CDR2 ANQGSEA. V shed 5 bases and J 0 bases; nucleotides not matched to a gene: 6. This chain's CDR3 is CSVRLAGIPSYEQYF. CDR3 nucleotides: TGCAGCGTTCGACTAGCGGGGATCCCCTCCTACGAGCAGTACTTC.

This CDR3 is CASSSPLAGGRTDTQYF. The CDR3 DNA reads TGTGCCAGCAGCTCCCCCTTAGCGGGGGGCCGCACAGATACGCAGTATTTT. The rearrangement links TRBV7-2 to TRBJ2-3, with TRBD2 identical over 10 bases. Germline V lookup: CDR1 SGHTA, CDR2 FQGNSA. The J segment lost 1 base and the V segment lost 4 bases, leaving 8 bases of the junction unmatched. The CDR3 extends over 17 amino acids.

The V gene is TRBV30, the J gene TRBJ1-5, with 8 bases aligning to TRBD1. Germline assignment: CDR1 GTSNPN and CDR2 SVGIG (reference sequence). Trimming removed 3 bases from V and 0 bases from J; junction bases left unmatched: 7. CDR3 length: 16 residues. The CDR3 DNA follows: TGTGCCTGGAGAGGGGGACAGGACTATAGCAATCAGCCCCAGCATTTT. It codes for CAWRGGQDYSNQPQHF.

This chain uses TRBV30 with TRBJ2-5, with D hard to call. CDR3 length: 13 amino acids. CDR1 is GTSNPN, CDR2 SVGIG, per germline (reference sequence). Deletions cut 5 bases from V and 4 bases from J, with 14 bases between. The chain's CDR3 is CAWGPTPSETQYF. The DNA for the CDR3 is TGTGCCTGGGGGCCAACGCCATCAGAGACCCAGTACTTC.

Note on this clone: The junction departs from the called germline gene at one end, perhaps through a read error. This chain connects TRBV7-9 to TRBJ1-6; D is uncertain. The length of the CDR3 is 15 residues. The germline gives CDR1 SEHNR, CDR2 FQNEAQ (reference sequence). CDR3 sequence reads: CASNLRESANSPLHF. CDR3 nucleotide sequence: TGTGCCAGCAACTTAAGGGAATCCGCGAATTCACCCCTCCACTTT.

This clone has only one observation. CDR3 nucleotides: TGTGCCAGCAGTCACCTTCCCGACGGCATTTCTGAGCAGTACTTC. It specifies CASSHLPDGISEQYF. This rearrangement joins TRBV27 to TRBJ2-7; D remains unclear. The germline V gene encodes CDR1 MNHEY and CDR2 SMNVEV (reference sequence). This CDR3 is built from 15 residues. V was pared by 5 bases and J by 7 bases, with 21 bases between.

This clone was observed once. This chain joins TRBV4-3 and TRBJ2-7; D ambiguous. V shed 4 bases and J shed 3 bases, with 16 bases lying between them. Germline lookup yields CDR1 LGHNA and CDR2 YSLEER. This CDR3 has 15 residues. This CDR3 reads CASSPTGSTHYEQYF. CDR3 coding DNA: TGCGCCAGCAGCCCAACTGGGTCGACCCACTACGAGCAGTACTTC.

The V and J genes are TRBV7-2 and TRBJ2-7; 8 nucleotides line up with TRBD2. J lost 2 bases, V lost 5 bases, and 8 bases had no gene match. The CDR3 has 15 amino acids. CDR1 and CDR2 from the germline V gene are SGHTA and FQGNSA. DNA for the CDR3: TGTGCCAGCAGCAACCGCGGGGGGCAAGCCTACGAGCAGTACTTC. It specifies CASSNRGGQAYEQYF.

This clone turned up a few times. The J gene is TRBJ1-1, the V gene TRBV10-1; perhaps TRBD1 as D (6 bases). Germline lookup yields CDR1 WNHNN and CDR2 SYGVQD (reference sequence). The CDR3 contains 13 residues. V dropped 5 bases and J dropped 1 base, with 8 bases sitting between them. CDR3 amino acids: CASSTGANTEAFF. Written as DNA, the CDR3 is TGCGCCAGCAGTACGGGGGCGAACACTGAAGCTTTCTTT.

This clone was detected only once. The rearrangement joins TRBV5-1 to TRBJ2-7; possibly TRBD1 for D (5 bases). Germline CDR1 reads SGHRS; CDR2 reads YFSETQ. The CDR3 totals 14 residues. The V end lost 0 bases, the J end lost 5 bases, and 12 bases lay between the germline ends. The CDR3 region is CASSLVQGIDEQYF. For the CDR3, the DNA is TGCGCCAGCAGCTTGGTGCAGGGAATCGACGAGCAGTACTTC.

This chain's CDR3 is CATSRVGRQGRSTEAFF. CDR3 bases: TGTGCCACCAGCAGAGTTGGGAGACAGGGGAGAAGCACTGAAGCTTTCTTT. The chain recombines TRBV15 with TRBJ1-1, with TRBD1 matching 8 bases. CDR1 is LNHNV, CDR2 YYDKDF, per germline (reference sequence). This CDR3 has 17 amino acids. V dropped 1 base and J dropped 4; count of bases not matched to a gene: 11.

V is TRBV27 and J is TRBJ1-1, with 8 bases fitting TRBD1. The trim removed 5 bases at V and 2 bases at J, leaving 4 bases unmatched. Germline V lookup: CDR1 MNHEY, CDR2 SMNVEV (reference sequence). The CDR3 runs 14 residues. This CDR3 is CASSHRGVNTEAFF. CDR3 sequence (DNA): TGTGCCAGCAGTCACAGGGGGGTAAACACTGAAGCTTTCTTT.

The CDR3 DNA sequence: TGTGCCAGTAGTAAACAGGGGCCCGGGGAGCTGTTTTTT. Its protein product is CASSKQGPGELFF. The chain joins TRBV19 to TRBJ2-2; TRBD1 matches at 7 bases. The CDR3 runs 13 residues. Losses at the gene ends were 4 bases for V and 6 bases for J; bases not matched to a gene: 2. CDR1 and CDR2 (germline): LNHDA, SQIVND (reference sequence).

The gene calls are TRBV7-9 and TRBJ2-5; no firm D call. Germline assignment: CDR1 SEHNR and CDR2 FQNEAQ (reference sequence). Trimming removed 3 bases at V and 5 bases at J, with 7 bases between. The CDR3 loop spans 12 amino acids. Here the CDR3 reads CASSFEEETQYF. Written as DNA, the CDR3 is TGTGCCAGCAGCTTCGAAGAGGAGACCCAGTACTTC.

The chain links TRBV27 to TRBJ2-1, with D uncertain. This CDR3 comprises 15 residues. V was pared by 9 bases and J by 4 bases, with 19 bases between. Germline V lookup: CDR1 MNHEY, CDR2 SMNVEV (reference sequence). The CDR3 DNA is TGTGCCAGTGGCCAGGCCAGGCGCCAATACAATGAGCAGTTCTTC. Translation gives CASGQARRQYNEQFF.

The CDR3 DNA follows: TGTGCCAGCAGTGATCGGCGGGGCGGAACTGAAGCTTTCTTT. Translation: CASSDRRGGTEAFF. This sequence joins TRBV25-1 and TRBJ1-1; weak D call: TRBD1 (5 bases). This CDR3 comprises 14 residues. The V end was cut by 3 bases, the J end by 5 bases, with 13 bases between. CDR1 is MGHDK and CDR2 is SYGVNS in the germline V gene. Full variable domain (remainder filled in from reference TRBV25-1 and TRBJ1-1): EADIYQTPRYLVIGTGKKITLECSQTMGHDKMYWYQQDPGMELHLIHYSYGVNSTEKGDLSSESTVSRIRTEHFPLTLESARPSHTSQYLCASSDRRGGTEAFFGQGTRLTVV.

This chain links TRBV10-3 with TRBJ2-3, with D perhaps TRBD2 (6 bases). Between the trimmed V and J ends, which lost 5 bases and 3 bases, there was a span of 15 bases. CDR3 length equals 15 residues. Germline loops: CDR1 ENHRY, CDR2 SYGVKD. CDR3 sequence reads: CAISSGGANTDTQYF. The CDR3 DNA sequence: TGTGCCATCAGTTCCGGCGGGGCGAATACAGATACGCAGTATTTT.

The CDR3 bases are TGTGCCAGCAGTTACGCCCGACAGGGAGAAGAGACCCAGTACTTC. This codes for CASSYARQGEETQYF. The V gene is TRBV6-6, the J gene TRBJ2-5, with 7 bases matching TRBD1. Per the germline V gene, CDR1 is MNHNY and CDR2 is SVGAGI (reference sequence). This CDR3 is built from 15 residues. Unmatched junction bases numbered 6, after V lost 2 bases and J lost 3 bases.

The CDR3 loop is CASRRTSTGIRFNGYTF. CDR3 DNA sequence: TGTGCCAGCAGGCGAACGTCTACAGGGATTCGATTTAATGGCTACACCTTC. The chain uses TRBV2 and TRBJ1-2, with D possibly matching TRBD1 (6 bases). Per germline, CDR1 SNHLY and CDR2 FYNNEI. The CDR3 runs to 17 residues. The ends were cut back, 6 bases at V and 6 bases at J, with 26 bases in the middle. Full variable domain (remainder filled in from reference TRBV2 and TRBJ1-2): EPEVTQTPSHQVTQMGQEVILRCVPISNHLYFYWYRQILGQKVEFLVSFYNNEISEKSEIFDDQFSVERPDGSNFTLKIRSTKLEDSAMYFCASRRTSTGIRFNGYTFGSGTRLTVV.